This is a list of T cell receptor beta chains from one sample in a study of blood T cell repertoires in COVID-19. The assay was immunoSEQ multiplex PCR, and TCRdb's table has in-frame clones only and misses some. The sample yields about 230,000 clones, around 81% seen once. Material: peripheral blood. These TCRs come from a woman of 80 years or more with COVID-19, enrolled during active disease. The CDR3 runs from the conserved cysteine through the conserved F or W. The D gene is left open where the match is weak. Size tells how often a clone was seen (once, few, many) or the class of an expanded clone, and some rows leave it out.

d_call: .
v_call: TRBV7-2
clone_size: .
j_call: TRBJ2-7
cdr3_nt: TGTGCCAGCAGCTTACAAGGGGTGCAGTACTTC
cdr3_aa: CASSLQGVQYF

d_call: .
v_call: TRBV28
clone_size: .
j_call: TRBJ2-7
cdr3_nt: TGTGCCAGCAGTTTTAACCGAAGATCCTACTACGAGCAGTACTTC
cdr3_aa: CASSFNRRSYYEQYF

d_call: .
v_call: TRBV5-6
clone_size: .
j_call: TRBJ2-6
cdr3_nt: TGTGCCAGCAGCGATGGCCTTAGGGGTTCTGGGGCCAACGTCCTGACTTTC
cdr3_aa: CASSDGLRGSGANVLTF

d_call: .
v_call: TRBV2
clone_size: few
j_call: TRBJ1-5
cdr3_nt: TGTGCCAGCAGGCAGGGCATCCCCAGTGAGCCCCAGCATTTT
cdr3_aa: CASRQGIPSEPQHF

d_call: TRBD1
v_call: TRBV10-3
clone_size: .
j_call: TRBJ2-2
cdr3_nt: TGTGCCATCGGGACAGGGTTTTCCGGGGAGCTGTTTTTT
cdr3_aa: CAIGTGFSGELFF

d_call: .
v_call: TRBV3-1/TRBV3-2
clone_size: .
j_call: TRBJ1-1
cdr3_nt: TGTGCCAGCAGCCGAGAGACAGTAAACACTGAAGCTTTCTTT
cdr3_aa: CASSRETVNTEAFF

d_call: .
v_call: TRBV18
clone_size: few
j_call: TRBJ1-1
cdr3_nt: TGTGCCAGCTCAGTTTATAGCCGGGGTGAAGCTTTCTTT
cdr3_aa: CASSVYSRGEAFF

d_call: .
v_call: TRBV4-1
clone_size: few
j_call: TRBJ1-1
cdr3_nt: TGCGCCAGCAGCTTTCGACCCCAGGGAATTGTAGCCACTGAAGCTTTCTTT
cdr3_aa: CASSFRPQGIVATEAFF

d_call: .
v_call: TRBV7-8
clone_size: .
j_call: TRBJ2-7
cdr3_nt: TGTGCCAGCAGCCGGAGTGGTTACGAGCAGTACTTC
cdr3_aa: CASSRSGYEQYF

d_call: TRBD2
v_call: TRBV3-1/TRBV3-2
clone_size: .
j_call: TRBJ2-1
cdr3_nt: TGTGCCAGCAGCCAAGATTTTAGCGGGAGGGGAAACAATGAGCAGTTCTTC
cdr3_aa: CASSQDFSGRGNNEQFF

d_call: TRBD1
v_call: TRBV24-1
clone_size: .
j_call: TRBJ2-5
cdr3_nt: TGTGCCACCAGTGACACCCAGGGGGTAGAGACCCAGTACTTC
cdr3_aa: CATSDTQGVETQYF

d_call: .
v_call: TRBV12-3/TRBV12-4
clone_size: once
j_call: TRBJ1-6
cdr3_nt: TGTGCCAGCAACCAGGGAGGGGGTTCACCCCTCCACTTT
cdr3_aa: CASNQGGGSPLHF

d_call: .
v_call: TRBV7-2
clone_size: .
j_call: TRBJ1-2
cdr3_nt: TGTGCCAGCAGCTTAGCCCTGAACTCCGATGGCTACACCTTC
cdr3_aa: CASSLALNSDGYTF

d_call: .
v_call: TRBV4-1
clone_size: .
j_call: TRBJ2-7
cdr3_nt: TGCGCCAGCAGCCAAGCGTCCGCCTACGAGCAGTACTTC
cdr3_aa: CASSQASAYEQYF

d_call: .
v_call: TRBV19
clone_size: .
j_call: TRBJ1-1
cdr3_nt: TGTGCCAGTGCGAGCAGGGCTAACACTGAAGCTTTCTTT
cdr3_aa: CASASRANTEAFF

d_call: .
v_call: TRBV5-1
clone_size: .
j_call: TRBJ1-1
cdr3_nt: TGCGCCAGCAGCTCCGTTCCGTCCTTAACTGAAGCTTTCTTT
cdr3_aa: CASSSVPSLTEAFF

d_call: .
v_call: TRBV6-4
clone_size: .
j_call: TRBJ2-1
cdr3_nt: TGTGCCAGCAGTGATGGTCGGGGTGGGAATGAGCAGTTCTTC
cdr3_aa: CASSDGRGGNEQFF

d_call: .
v_call: TRBV5-5
clone_size: .
j_call: TRBJ1-3
cdr3_nt: TGTGCCAGCAGGGAGGGGACCTTTGGAAACACCATATATTTT
cdr3_aa: CASREGTFGNTIYF

d_call: .
v_call: TRBV3-1/TRBV3-2
clone_size: .
j_call: TRBJ1-3
cdr3_nt: TGTGCCAGCAGGCAACAGGGAACAGGGCTAAACACCATATATTTT
cdr3_aa: CASRQQGTGLNTIYF

d_call: .
v_call: TRBV4-2
clone_size: few
j_call: TRBJ1-2
cdr3_nt: TGTGCCAGCAGCCAATGGCCCCTTCGGGACTCCGGAAGCGGGTATGGCTACACCTTC
cdr3_aa: CASSQWPLRDSGSGYGYTF

d_call: TRBD1
v_call: TRBV10-3
clone_size: .
j_call: TRBJ1-5
cdr3_nt: TGTGCCATCAGTGAGGGGCGCAGGGGGTCTAGCAATCAGCCCCAGCATTTT
cdr3_aa: CAISEGRRGSSNQPQHF

d_call: TRBD1
v_call: TRBV9
clone_size: .
j_call: TRBJ1-1
cdr3_nt: TGTGCCAGCAGCGTGACAGGGGGCGTCACTGAAGCTTTCTTT
cdr3_aa: CASSVTGGVTEAFF

d_call: TRBD1
v_call: TRBV6-5
clone_size: .
j_call: TRBJ1-2
cdr3_nt: TGTGCCAGCGGAGGGAGGACAGGGGATGGCTACACCTTC
cdr3_aa: CASGGRTGDGYTF

d_call: .
v_call: TRBV10-2
clone_size: .
j_call: TRBJ1-1
cdr3_nt: TGCGCCAGCAGCAGCGGACAGCATATGAACACTGAAGCTTTCTTT
cdr3_aa: CASSSGQHMNTEAFF

d_call: TRBD2
v_call: TRBV3-1/TRBV3-2
clone_size: once
j_call: TRBJ2-1
cdr3_nt: TGTGCCAGCAGCTTTCGGGGGGGCAATGAGCAGTTCTTC
cdr3_aa: CASSFRGGNEQFF

d_call: TRBD2
v_call: TRBV3-1/TRBV3-2
clone_size: few
j_call: TRBJ2-2
cdr3_nt: TGTGCCAGCAGCCAAGATTCGGGGCTAGCGGGGTACACCGGGGAGCTGTTTTTT
cdr3_aa: CASSQDSGLAGYTGELFF

d_call: TRBD1
v_call: TRBV5-1
clone_size: .
j_call: TRBJ2-3
cdr3_nt: TGCGCCAGCGGGACAGGGACGGTTAGCACAGATACGCAGTATTTT
cdr3_aa: CASGTGTVSTDTQYF

d_call: .
v_call: TRBV9
clone_size: .
j_call: TRBJ1-1
cdr3_nt: TGTGCCAGCAGCGAGGGGTGGGGCACTGAAGCTTTCTTT
cdr3_aa: CASSEGWGTEAFF

d_call: .
v_call: TRBV2
clone_size: few
j_call: TRBJ2-3
cdr3_nt: TGTGCCAGCAATCCCCTAGCTGTCCCTGATACGCAGTATTTT
cdr3_aa: CASNPLAVPDTQYF

d_call: TRBD2
v_call: TRBV5-1
clone_size: .
j_call: TRBJ2-3
cdr3_nt: TGCGCCAGCAGCTCTAGCGGGGGGGCCGGGGATACGCAGTATTTT
cdr3_aa: CASSSSGGAGDTQYF

d_call: TRBD2
v_call: TRBV7-9
clone_size: once
j_call: TRBJ2-1
cdr3_nt: TGTGCCAGCAGCCTTAGCGGGATGGGGTACAATGAGCAGTTCTTC
cdr3_aa: CASSLSGMGYNEQFF

d_call: TRBD2
v_call: TRBV24-1
clone_size: .
j_call: TRBJ2-3
cdr3_nt: TGTGCCACCGGTACAGCGGGAGTCACAGATACGCAGTATTTT
cdr3_aa: CATGTAGVTDTQYF

d_call: TRBD1
v_call: TRBV9
clone_size: once
j_call: TRBJ1-1
cdr3_nt: TGTGCCAGCAGCCCTCGGACAGGGGAAGGCGGTGAAGCTTTCTTT
cdr3_aa: CASSPRTGEGGEAFF

d_call: .
v_call: TRBV7-9
clone_size: .
j_call: TRBJ2-7
cdr3_nt: TGTGCCAGCAGCTTGGCCAACGAGCAGTACTTC
cdr3_aa: CASSLANEQYF

d_call: .
v_call: TRBV6-5
clone_size: once
j_call: TRBJ1-1
cdr3_nt: TGTGCCAGCCGCGACAGATTTGAAGCTTTCTTT
cdr3_aa: CASRDRFEAFF

d_call: TRBD1
v_call: TRBV18
clone_size: .
j_call: TRBJ2-5
cdr3_nt: TGTGCCACCCGGGGCACAGGGGGAGTGGAGACCCAGTACTTC
cdr3_aa: CATRGTGGVETQYF

d_call: TRBD1
v_call: TRBV27
clone_size: .
j_call: TRBJ1-2
cdr3_nt: TGTGCCAGCAGCTCCGCAGGGGGAAGCTATGGCTACACCTTC
cdr3_aa: CASSSAGGSYGYTF

d_call: .
v_call: TRBV9
clone_size: once
j_call: TRBJ1-1
cdr3_nt: TGTGCCAGCAGCCTGAGGGGGGGCACTGAAGCTTTCTTT
cdr3_aa: CASSLRGGTEAFF

d_call: .
v_call: TRBV10-3
clone_size: .
j_call: TRBJ1-2
cdr3_nt: TGTGCCATCAGTGCAGGGGCAGGCGATGGCTACACCTTC
cdr3_aa: CAISAGAGDGYTF

d_call: TRBD2
v_call: TRBV19
clone_size: .
j_call: TRBJ2-7
cdr3_nt: TGTGCCAGTAGTAATAAGCGGGGAATCTACGAGCAGTACTTC
cdr3_aa: CASSNKRGIYEQYF

d_call: .
v_call: TRBV2
clone_size: .
j_call: TRBJ1-4
cdr3_nt: TGTGCCAGCAGTGAAGTGAGTGAAAAACTGTTTTTT
cdr3_aa: CASSEVSEKLFF

d_call: .
v_call: TRBV18
clone_size: .
j_call: TRBJ2-7
cdr3_nt: TGTGCCAGCTCACCTCGGAGGCAGGGGCTATACTACGAGCAGTACTTC
cdr3_aa: CASSPRRQGLYYEQYF

d_call: .
v_call: TRBV18
clone_size: few
j_call: TRBJ1-5
cdr3_nt: TGTGCCAGCTCACCCCCGGGAGGGAATCAGCCCCAGCATTTT
cdr3_aa: CASSPPGGNQPQHF

d_call: .
v_call: TRBV11-3
clone_size: .
j_call: TRBJ2-3
cdr3_nt: TGTGCCAGCAGCTTTCACGGCGGTCCGGGGACAGATACGCAGTATTTT
cdr3_aa: CASSFHGGPGTDTQYF

d_call: .
v_call: TRBV3-1/TRBV3-2
clone_size: .
j_call: TRBJ1-2
cdr3_nt: TGTGCCAGCAGCCAGGGCTTGGACTATGGCTACACCTTC
cdr3_aa: CASSQGLDYGYTF

d_call: .
v_call: TRBV2
clone_size: .
j_call: TRBJ1-1
cdr3_nt: TGTGCCAGCAGTGAAACGGGGGTCACTGAAGCTTTCTTT
cdr3_aa: CASSETGVTEAFF

d_call: TRBD1
v_call: TRBV11-2
clone_size: few
j_call: TRBJ2-1
cdr3_nt: TGTGCCAGCAGCCCGCGACAGGGTAGGAGTGAGCAGTTCTTC
cdr3_aa: CASSPRQGRSEQFF

d_call: .
v_call: TRBV18
clone_size: .
j_call: TRBJ2-1
cdr3_nt: TGTGCCAGCTCAACTATCCTTGTCTCCTACAATGAGCAGTTCTTC
cdr3_aa: CASSTILVSYNEQFF

d_call: TRBD2
v_call: TRBV27
clone_size: .
j_call: TRBJ2-5
cdr3_nt: TGTGCCAGCATCCACCCGACTAGCGGGACCCAAGAGACCCAGTACTTC
cdr3_aa: CASIHPTSGTQETQYF

d_call: .
v_call: TRBV5-1
clone_size: .
j_call: TRBJ2-7
cdr3_nt: TGCGCCAGCAGCGAGTCAGGAGGGGCGAGGTCCTACGAGCAGTACTTC
cdr3_aa: CASSESGGARSYEQYF

d_call: TRBD1
v_call: TRBV6-1
clone_size: .
j_call: TRBJ1-2
cdr3_nt: TGTGCCAGCAGTGACCTGACAGGGGTCGGCTACACCTTC
cdr3_aa: CASSDLTGVGYTF